A selection of T cell receptor beta chains follows, all from one sample in a study of shared T cell receptors in the human thymus. Sequencing was performed with immunoSEQ multiplex PCR; in TCRdb, only in-frame clones are kept and a portion is missing. Among about 380,000 clones listed, about 95% were seen once. The sample taken for sequencing was thymocytes. Receptor source: a human donor. Both conserved end residues are part of each CDR3. A D gene is named only where the DNA matches it firmly. Some rows have no size entry. The others give once, few or many, or a class for an expanded clone.

>.|.|TRBV28|TRBJ1-2|12
TGTGCCAGCAGTTGGGAGGGAGGGGGCTACACCTTC
CASSWEGGGYTF
>TRBD2|once|TRBV28|TRBJ2-4|15
TGTGCCAGCAGTTTAGGTCTAGCGGGAGTATTCATTCAGTACTTC
CASSLGLAGVFIQYF
>.|once|TRBV27|TRBJ1-1|22
TGTGCCAGCAGTTTTAGTGGTCGTTCCAATCATACCCACCCGGTGGGGAACACTGAAGCTTTCTTT
CASSFSGRSNHTHPVGNTEAFF
>TRBD2|.|TRBV11-2|TRBJ2-2|15
TGTGCCAGCAGCTTCCGACTAGCGGGAACGGGGGAGCTGTTTTTT
CASSFRLAGTGELFF
>.|.|TRBV9|TRBJ1-4|19
TGTGCCAGCAGCGTAGGAGCGGGAAAACTTAACTCAACTAATGAAAAACTGTTTTTT
CASSVGAGKLNSTNEKLFF
>TRBD1|.|TRBV13|TRBJ2-2|15
TGTGCCAGCAGCTTAACCAGGGGGATCACCGGGGAGCTGTTTTTT
CASSLTRGITGELFF
>.|few|TRBV28|TRBJ1-2|15
TGTGCCAGCAGGGACCCTCGGACACATCCCTATGGCTACACCTTC
CASRDPRTHPYGYTF
>.|.|TRBV19|TRBJ2-5|13
TGTGCCAGTAGTCCAGCGAGCCAAGAGACCCAGTACTTC
CASSPASQETQYF
>.|.|TRBV29-1|TRBJ2-2|14
TGCAGCGTTGAATGGGGGGATCAAGCCGGGGAGCTGTTTTTT
CSVEWGDQAGELFF
>.|.|TRBV7-2|TRBJ1-3|15
TGTGCCAGCAGCCCTCCGGACAGCAGCGGAAACACCATATATTTT
CASSPPDSSGNTIYF
>TRBD1|.|TRBV14|TRBJ2-3|15
TGTGCCAGCAGCCAAGGCGACAGGGGGCCAGATACGCAGTATTTT
CASSQGDRGPDTQYF
>.|.|TRBV19|TRBJ2-4|17
TGTGCCAGTAGCTCCTGGGGGGCTCGGTTTTCCAAAAACATTCAGTACTTC
CASSSWGARFSKNIQYF
>.|.|TRBV6-5|TRBJ2-5|15
TGTGCCAGCAGATTAAAGCAGGGGCGTGGAGAGACCCAGTACTTC
CASRLKQGRGETQYF
>.|.|TRBV14|TRBJ2-7|18
TGTGCCAGCAGCCAAGATACCCCCGGGACGCTTCCCTCCCGCGAGCAGTACTTC
CASSQDTPGTLPSREQYF
>TRBD1|.|TRBV5-6|TRBJ2-5|17
TGTGCCAGCAGCACTAACCCGAAAAACGACAGGGCAGAGACCCAGTACTTC
CASSTNPKNDRAETQYF
>TRBD2|.|TRBV7-7|TRBJ2-1|16
TGTGCCAGCAGCCCCCTGGACGCTAGCGGGCACAATGAGCAGTTCTTC
CASSPLDASGHNEQFF
>.|.|TRBV9|TRBJ2-3|13
TGTGCCAGCAGCGTAGTGGTGGGGAATACGCAGTATTTT
CASSVVVGNTQYF
>.|.|TRBV11-1|TRBJ2-1|18
TGTGCCAGCAGCTACCCCACCATCAGCGGGCGTAAGAACAATGAGCAGTTCTTC
CASSYPTISGRKNNEQFF
>.|.|TRBV28|TRBJ2-7|14
TGTGCCAGCAGTTTCCAACAGGCCACCGGCGAGCAGTACTTC
CASSFQQATGEQYF
>.|.|TRBV15|TRBJ2-1|15
TGTGCCACCAGCAGGGTCGACCGAAACCCCAATGAGCAGTTCTTC
CATSRVDRNPNEQFF
>.|.|TRBV7-6|TRBJ2-5|16
TGTGCCAGCAGCTTTATGGCTTACGAGCGGCGGGAGACCCAGTACTTC
CASSFMAYERRETQYF
>TRBD1|.|TRBV7-2|TRBJ2-7|17
TGTGCCAGCAGCACCCAGCGGACAGGGTATAGTTCCTACGAGCAGTACTTC
CASSTQRTGYSSYEQYF
>TRBD2|.|TRBV30|TRBJ2-5|15
TGTGCCTGGAGTCAACTCCCTTGGCGGGAGGTGACCCAGTACTTC
CAWSQLPWREVTQYF
>.|.|TRBV5-8|TRBJ1-2|14
TGTGCCAGCAGCTTAAGACGTCCTAACTATGGCTACACCTTC
CASSLRRPNYGYTF
>TRBD1|.|TRBV18|TRBJ2-7|15
TGTGCCAGCTCAAGGTTTGACAGGGCCTTCCACGAGCAGTACTTC
CASSRFDRAFHEQYF
>.|.|TRBV7-2|TRBJ2-7|15
TGTGCCAGCAGCTTTATACCAGCCAGCTCCTACGAGCAGTACTTC
CASSFIPASSYEQYF
>.|few|TRBV19|TRBJ1-1|14
TGTGCCAGTAGTTTGAGTCCGGGGCCCACTGAAGCTTTCTTT
CASSLSPGPTEAFF
>.|.|TRBV18|TRBJ1-3|17
TGTGCCAGCTCACCAAGGAGGCTGTCCTGCTCTGGAAACACCATATATTTT
CASSPRRLSCSGNTIYF
>TRBD1|.|TRBV5-6|TRBJ1-1|14
TGTGCCAGCAAAGGGGACAGGAGGAACACTGAAGCTTTCTTT
CASKGDRRNTEAFF
>.|.|TRBV9|TRBJ1-2|12
TGTGCCAGCAGCCCCCGGGCCTCCGAGTCCACCTTC
CASSPRASESTF
>TRBD2|.|TRBV9|TRBJ2-1|19
TGTGCCAGCAGCGTAGGGAGGGGAGGCGGCGGGAGGGCCCGTACCCCGGAGTTCTTC
CASSVGRGGGGRARTPEFF
>.|once|TRBV18|TRBJ1-1|15
TGTGCCAGCTCACCAACAAGGGACGGGAAAACTGAAGCTTTCTTT
CASSPTRDGKTEAFF
>.|.|TRBV6-6|TRBJ2-1|14
TGTGCCAGCAGCCCCGAGGAGGGGGGTAATGAGCAGTTCTTC
CASSPEEGGNEQFF
>.|.|TRBV28|TRBJ1-5|16
TGTGCCAGCAATCCGTCTTACGGGGAGGGCAATCAGCCCCAGCATTTT
CASNPSYGEGNQPQHF
>TRBD1|.|TRBV6-5|TRBJ2-2|16
TGTGCCAGCAGTTACTCGAGGGCAGGGGGCGGCGGGGAGCTGTTTTTT
CASSYSRAGGGGELFF
>.|once|TRBV7-9|TRBJ2-7|16
TGTGCCAGCAGCTTCCTTCTTAGCGGTAATACCTACGAGCAGTACTTC
CASSFLLSGNTYEQYF
>.|.|TRBV7-9|TRBJ1-1|16
TGTGCCAGCAGCTTGGGAGGAGAGGGATTGAGTACTGAAGCTTTCTTT
CASSLGGEGLSTEAFF
>.|.|TRBV27|TRBJ2-1|14
TGTGCCAGCAGTGCATACTTCTTCAGGGATGAGCAGTTCTTC
CASSAYFFRDEQFF
>.|.|TRBV18|TRBJ1-2|17
TGTGCCAGCTCACCAGTTGGCCAACTCCTCAGGATGCGAGGCTACACCTTC
CASSPVGQLLRMRGYTF
>.|.|TRBV4-2|TRBJ1-3|17
TGTGCCAGCAGCCACCTGACGGACAGCAGCTCTGGAAACACCATATATTTT
CASSHLTDSSSGNTIYF
>TRBD2|.|TRBV6-1|TRBJ2-3|14
TGTGCCAGCAAAGCGGGAGGGCGCACAGATACGCAGTATTTT
CASKAGGRTDTQYF